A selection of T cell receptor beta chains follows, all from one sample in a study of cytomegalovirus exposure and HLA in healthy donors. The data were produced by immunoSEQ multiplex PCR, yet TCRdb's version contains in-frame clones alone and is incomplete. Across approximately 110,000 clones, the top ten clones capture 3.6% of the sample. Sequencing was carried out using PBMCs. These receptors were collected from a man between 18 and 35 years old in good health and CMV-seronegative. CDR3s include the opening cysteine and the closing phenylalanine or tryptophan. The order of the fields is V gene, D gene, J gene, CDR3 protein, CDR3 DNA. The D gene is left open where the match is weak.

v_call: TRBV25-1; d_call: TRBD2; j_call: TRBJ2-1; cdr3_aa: CASSGTSGVVYNEQFF; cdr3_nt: TGTGCCAGCAGTGGTACTAGCGGGGTAGTGTACAATGAGCAGTTCTTC
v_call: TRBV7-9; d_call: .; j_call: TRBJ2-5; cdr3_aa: CASSPTGDKETQYF; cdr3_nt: TGTGCCAGCAGTCCTACCGGGGACAAAGAGACCCAGTACTTC
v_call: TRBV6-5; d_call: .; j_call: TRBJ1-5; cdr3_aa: CASSRGAGNQPQHF; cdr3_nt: TGTGCCAGCAGTCGGGGGGCGGGCAATCAGCCCCAGCATTTT
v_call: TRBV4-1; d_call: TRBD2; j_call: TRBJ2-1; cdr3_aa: CASSQGWTSGRGVGNEQFF; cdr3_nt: TGCGCCAGCAGCCAAGGATGGACTAGCGGGAGAGGAGTGGGAAATGAGCAGTTCTTC
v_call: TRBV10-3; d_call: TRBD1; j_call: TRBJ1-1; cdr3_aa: CAISATDRGSTEAFF; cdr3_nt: TGTGCCATCAGTGCCACAGACAGGGGGAGCACTGAAGCTTTCTTT
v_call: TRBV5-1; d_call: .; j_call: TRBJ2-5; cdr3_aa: CASSRTDQETQYF; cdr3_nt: TGCGCCAGCAGTAGGACAGACCAAGAGACCCAGTACTTC
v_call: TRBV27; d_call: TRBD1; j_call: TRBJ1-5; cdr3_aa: CASADRGKQPQHF; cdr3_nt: TGTGCCAGCGCAGACAGGGGGAAGCAGCCCCAGCATTTT
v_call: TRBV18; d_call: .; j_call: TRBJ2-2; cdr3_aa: CASSPLGGTTGELFF; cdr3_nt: TGTGCCAGCTCACCACTAGGAGGGACCACCGGGGAGCTGTTTTTT
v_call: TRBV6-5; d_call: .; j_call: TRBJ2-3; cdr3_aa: CASSFRSTDTQYF; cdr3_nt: TGTGCCAGCAGTTTCCGTAGCACAGATACGCAGTATTTT
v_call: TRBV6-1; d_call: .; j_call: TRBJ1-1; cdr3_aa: CASSPGGGYAFF; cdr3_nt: TGTGCCAGCAGTCCTGGGGGGGGCTACGCTTTCTTT
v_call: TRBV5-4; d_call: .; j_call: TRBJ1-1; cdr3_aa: CASSFVWPGKLNTEAFF; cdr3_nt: TGTGCCAGCAGCTTTGTCTGGCCAGGAAAGTTGAACACTGAAGCTTTCTTT
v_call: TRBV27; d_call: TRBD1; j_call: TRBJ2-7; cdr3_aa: CASSTTGQGGHGQYF; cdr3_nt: TGTGCCAGCAGCACCACGGGACAGGGGGGACATGGGCAGTACTTC
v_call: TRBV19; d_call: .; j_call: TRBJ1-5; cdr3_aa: CASSKQGIEQPQHF; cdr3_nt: TGTGCCAGTAGTAAACAGGGAATAGAGCAGCCCCAGCATTTT
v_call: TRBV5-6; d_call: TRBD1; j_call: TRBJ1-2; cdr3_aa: CASTWVDQGVLRGYTF; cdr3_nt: TGTGCCAGCACCTGGGTAGATCAGGGGGTGTTGCGTGGCTACACCTTC
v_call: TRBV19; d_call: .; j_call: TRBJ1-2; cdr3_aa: CASSRQDNYGYTF; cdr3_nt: TGTGCCAGTAGTCGACAGGATAACTATGGCTACACCTTC
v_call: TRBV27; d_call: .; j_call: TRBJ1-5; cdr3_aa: CASSSRGYQPQHF; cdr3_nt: TGTGCCAGCAGTTCCAGGGGTTACCAGCCCCAGCATTTT
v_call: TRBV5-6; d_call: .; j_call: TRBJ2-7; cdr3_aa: CASSLHSGISYEQYF; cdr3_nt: TGTGCCAGCAGCCTACATTCGGGGATTTCCTACGAGCAGTACTTC
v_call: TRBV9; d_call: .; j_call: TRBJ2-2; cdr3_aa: CASSVRMETGELFF; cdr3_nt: TGTGCCAGCAGCGTGCGGATGGAAACCGGGGAGCTGTTTTTT
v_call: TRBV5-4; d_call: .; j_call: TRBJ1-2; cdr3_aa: CASRLGGQSNYGYTF; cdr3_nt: TGTGCCAGCAGGTTGGGGGGCCAGTCTAACTATGGCTACACCTTC
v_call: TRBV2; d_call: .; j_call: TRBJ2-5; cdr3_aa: CASSMGGLTTGQYF; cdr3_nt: TGTGCCAGCAGTATGGGGGGACTGACTACGGGGCAGTACTTC
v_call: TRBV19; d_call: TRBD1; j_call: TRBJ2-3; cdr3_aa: CASTRGQLYTDTQYF; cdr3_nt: TGTGCCAGTACCAGGGGACAGCTTTACACAGATACGCAGTATTTT
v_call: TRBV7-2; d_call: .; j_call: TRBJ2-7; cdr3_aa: CASSLPTPYEQYF; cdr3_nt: TGTGCCAGCAGCTTACCTACCCCCTACGAGCAGTACTTC
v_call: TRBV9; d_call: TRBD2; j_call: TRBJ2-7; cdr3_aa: CASSVSGASYEQYF; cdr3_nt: TGTGCCAGCAGCGTTAGCGGGGCCTCCTACGAGCAGTACTTC
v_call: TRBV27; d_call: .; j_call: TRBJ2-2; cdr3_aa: CASSWAPRGTGELFF; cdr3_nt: TGTGCCAGCAGTTGGGCCCCCCGAGGGACCGGGGAGCTGTTTTTT
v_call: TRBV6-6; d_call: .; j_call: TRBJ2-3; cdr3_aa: CASSLPGEDTQYF; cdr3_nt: TGTGCCAGCAGTTTACCAGGGGAAGATACGCAGTATTTT
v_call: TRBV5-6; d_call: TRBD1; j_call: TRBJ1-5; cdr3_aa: CASSNRDRADQPQHF; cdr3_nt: TGTGCCAGCAGCAACCGGGACAGGGCCGATCAGCCCCAGCATTTT
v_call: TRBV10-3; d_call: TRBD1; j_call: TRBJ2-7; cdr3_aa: CAISGDRGKSYEQYF; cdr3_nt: TGTGCCATCAGTGGGGACAGGGGAAAGTCCTACGAGCAGTACTTC
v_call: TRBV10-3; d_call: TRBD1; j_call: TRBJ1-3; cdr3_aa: CAIRGTGVGNTIYF; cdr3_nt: TGTGCCATCAGGGGGACAGGGGTCGGAAACACCATATATTTT
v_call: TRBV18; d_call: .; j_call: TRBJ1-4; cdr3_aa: CASSRSNNEKLFF; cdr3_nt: TGTGCCAGCTCACGTTCCAATAATGAAAAACTGTTTTTT
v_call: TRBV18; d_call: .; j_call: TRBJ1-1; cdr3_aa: CASSPTGGNTEAFF; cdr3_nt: TGTGCCAGCTCACCCACGGGAGGGAACACTGAAGCTTTCTTT
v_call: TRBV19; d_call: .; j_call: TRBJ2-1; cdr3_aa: CASRGAGTTRNEQFF; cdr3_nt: TGTGCCAGTAGGGGCGCCGGGACAACGAGGAATGAGCAGTTCTTC
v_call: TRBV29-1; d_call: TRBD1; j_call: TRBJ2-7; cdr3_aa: CSVTDRDEQYF; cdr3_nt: TGCAGCGTAACAGACAGGGACGAGCAGTACTTC
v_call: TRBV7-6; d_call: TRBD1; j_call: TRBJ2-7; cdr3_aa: CASSLAQGQAQEQYF; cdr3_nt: TGTGCCAGCAGCTTAGCTCAGGGACAGGCGCAGGAGCAGTACTTC
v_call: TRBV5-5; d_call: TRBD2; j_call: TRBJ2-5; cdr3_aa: CASSLMGLAGGFQETQYF; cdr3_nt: TGTGCCAGCAGCTTGATGGGACTAGCGGGGGGCTTCCAAGAGACCCAGTACTTC
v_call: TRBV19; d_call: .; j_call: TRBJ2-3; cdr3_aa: CASSTQGSDTQYF; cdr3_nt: TGTGCCAGTAGTACTCAGGGTTCAGATACGCAGTATTTT
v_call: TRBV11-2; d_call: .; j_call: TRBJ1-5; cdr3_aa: CASSPAKDILQPQHF; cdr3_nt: TGTGCCAGCAGCCCTGCTAAGGACATACTTCAGCCCCAGCATTTT
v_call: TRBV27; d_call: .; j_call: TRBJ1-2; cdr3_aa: CASSFLLGGTLDGYTF; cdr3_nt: TGTGCCAGCAGTTTCCTCCTGGGAGGGACTCTCGACGGCTACACCTTC
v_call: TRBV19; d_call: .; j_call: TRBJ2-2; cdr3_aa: CASSMLDSDTGELFF; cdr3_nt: TGTGCCAGTAGTATGTTAGATTCCGACACCGGGGAGCTGTTTTTT
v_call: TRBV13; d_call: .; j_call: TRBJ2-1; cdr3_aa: CASSLGGRAGRYNEQFF; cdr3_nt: TGTGCCAGCAGCTTAGGGGGTAGGGCGGGACGGTACAATGAGCAGTTCTTC
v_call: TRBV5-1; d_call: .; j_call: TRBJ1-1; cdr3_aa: CASSAREPFSGVMNTEAFF; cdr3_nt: TGCGCCAGCAGCGCACGGGAACCTTTCTCAGGGGTCATGAACACTGAAGCTTTCTTT
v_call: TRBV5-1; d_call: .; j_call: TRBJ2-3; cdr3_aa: CASSLGGPDTQYF; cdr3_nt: TGCGCCAGCAGCTTGGGGGGCCCGGATACGCAGTATTTT
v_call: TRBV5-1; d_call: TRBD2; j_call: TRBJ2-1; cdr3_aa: CASSRTSGGTSYNEQFF; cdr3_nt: TGCGCCAGCAGCCGGACTAGCGGGGGGACATCGTACAATGAGCAGTTCTTC
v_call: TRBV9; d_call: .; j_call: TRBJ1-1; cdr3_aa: CASSPGGDGAEAFF; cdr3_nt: TGTGCCAGCAGCCCCGGGGGGGATGGCGCTGAAGCTTTCTTT
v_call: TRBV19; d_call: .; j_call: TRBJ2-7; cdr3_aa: CASSSSTGNEQYF; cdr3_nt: TGTGCCAGTAGTAGTTCTACAGGTAACGAGCAGTACTTC
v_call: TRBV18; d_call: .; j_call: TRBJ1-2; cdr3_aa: CASRKEELNYGYTF; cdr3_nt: TGTGCCAGCCGGAAAGAGGAACTAAACTATGGCTACACCTTC
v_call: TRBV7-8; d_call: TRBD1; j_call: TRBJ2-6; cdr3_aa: CASSFNRGRASGANVLTF; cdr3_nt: TGTGCCAGCAGCTTCAACAGGGGGCGAGCCTCTGGGGCCAACGTCCTGACTTTC
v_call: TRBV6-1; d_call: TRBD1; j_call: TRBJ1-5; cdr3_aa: CASSGAKGTGGNQPQHF; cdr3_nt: TGTGCCAGCAGTGGGGCGAAAGGGACAGGGGGCAATCAGCCCCAGCATTTT
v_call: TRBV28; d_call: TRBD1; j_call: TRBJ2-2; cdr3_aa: CASSYPGTGGFGELFF; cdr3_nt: TGTGCCAGCAGTTACCCCGGGACAGGGGGGTTCGGGGAGCTGTTTTTT
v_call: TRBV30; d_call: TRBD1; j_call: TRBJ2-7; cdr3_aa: CAWSPQGDEQYF; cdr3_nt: TGTGCCTGGAGTCCACAGGGGGACGAGCAGTACTTC